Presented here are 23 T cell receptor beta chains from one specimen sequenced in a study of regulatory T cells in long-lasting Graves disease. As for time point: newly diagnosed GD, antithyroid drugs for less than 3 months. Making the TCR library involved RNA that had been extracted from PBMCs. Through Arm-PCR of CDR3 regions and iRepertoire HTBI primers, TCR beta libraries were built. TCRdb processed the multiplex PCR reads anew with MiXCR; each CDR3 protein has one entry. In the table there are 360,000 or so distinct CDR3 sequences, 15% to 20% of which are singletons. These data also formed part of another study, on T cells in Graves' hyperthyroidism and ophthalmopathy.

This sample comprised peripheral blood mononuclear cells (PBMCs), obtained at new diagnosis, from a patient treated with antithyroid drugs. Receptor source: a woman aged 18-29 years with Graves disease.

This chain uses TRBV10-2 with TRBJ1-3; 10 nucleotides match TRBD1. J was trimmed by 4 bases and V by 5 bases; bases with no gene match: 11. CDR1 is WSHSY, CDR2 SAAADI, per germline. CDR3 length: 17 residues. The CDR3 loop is CASSPNPTGGPGNTIYF. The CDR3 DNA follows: TGCGCCAGCAGTCCAAATCCGACAGGGGGCCCAGGAAACACCATATATTTT.

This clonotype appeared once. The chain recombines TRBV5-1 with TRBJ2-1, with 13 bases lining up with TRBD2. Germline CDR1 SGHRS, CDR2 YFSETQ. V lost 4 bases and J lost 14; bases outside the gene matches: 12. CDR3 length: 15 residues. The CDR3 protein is CASSTGLAGVPSEFF. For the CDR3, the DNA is TGCGCCAGCAGCACAGGACTAGCGGGAGTCCCATCGGAGTTCTTC.

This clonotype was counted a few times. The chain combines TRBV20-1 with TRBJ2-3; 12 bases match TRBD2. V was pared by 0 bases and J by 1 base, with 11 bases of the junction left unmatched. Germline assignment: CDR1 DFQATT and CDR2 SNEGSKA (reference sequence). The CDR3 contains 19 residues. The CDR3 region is CSARDLGLAGGRGTDTQYF. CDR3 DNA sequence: TGCAGTGCTAGAGATCTAGGGCTAGCGGGAGGGCGGGGCACAGATACGCAGTATTTT.

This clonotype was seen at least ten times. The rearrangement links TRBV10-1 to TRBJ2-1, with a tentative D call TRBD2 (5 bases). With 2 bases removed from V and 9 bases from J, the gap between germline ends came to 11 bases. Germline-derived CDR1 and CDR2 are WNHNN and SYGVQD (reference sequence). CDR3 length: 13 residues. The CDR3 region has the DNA TGCGCCAGCAGTGAGCTGCGGGCCTTTGAGCAGTTCTTC. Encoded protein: CASSELRAFEQFF.

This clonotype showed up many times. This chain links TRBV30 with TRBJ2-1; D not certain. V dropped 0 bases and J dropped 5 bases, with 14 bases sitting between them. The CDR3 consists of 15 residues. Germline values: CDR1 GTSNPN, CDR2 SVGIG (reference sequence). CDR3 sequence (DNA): TGTGCCTGGAGTGTCGGGCGTGTTACCCACAATGAGCAGTTCTTC. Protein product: CAWSVGRVTHNEQFF.

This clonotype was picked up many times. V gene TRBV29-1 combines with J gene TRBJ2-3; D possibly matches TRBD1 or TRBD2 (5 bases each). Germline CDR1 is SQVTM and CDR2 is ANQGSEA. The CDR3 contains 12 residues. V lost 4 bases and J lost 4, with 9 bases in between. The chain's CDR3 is CSVGEGSDTQYF. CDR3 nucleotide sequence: TGCAGCGTTGGAGAGGGGTCAGATACGCAGTATTTT.

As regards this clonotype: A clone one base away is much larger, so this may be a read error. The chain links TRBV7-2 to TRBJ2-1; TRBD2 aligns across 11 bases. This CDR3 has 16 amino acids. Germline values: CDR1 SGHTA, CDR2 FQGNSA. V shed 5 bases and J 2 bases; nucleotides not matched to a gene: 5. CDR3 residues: CASSAELAGAYNEQFF. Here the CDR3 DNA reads TGTGCCAGCAGCGCCGAACTAGCGGGGGCCTACAATGAGCAGTTCTTC.

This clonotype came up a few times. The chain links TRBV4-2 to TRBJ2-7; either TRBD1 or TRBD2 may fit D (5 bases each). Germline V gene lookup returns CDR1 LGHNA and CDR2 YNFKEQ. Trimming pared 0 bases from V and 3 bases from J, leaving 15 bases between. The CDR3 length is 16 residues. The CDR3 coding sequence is TGTGCCAGCAGCCAAGAAGGGACGGCAGGAGTCTACGAGCAGTACTTC. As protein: CASSQEGTAGVYEQYF.

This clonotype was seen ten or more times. The CDR3 nucleotides read TGCGCCAGCAACCGGGCGGGACCCTACAATGAGCAGTTCTTC. It specifies CASNRAGPYNEQFF. The V gene is TRBV5-1, the J gene TRBJ2-1, with D possibly TRBD2 on 6 matching bases. CDR3 size: 14 residues. The V end lost 6 bases, the J end lost 2 bases, and 12 bases lay between the germline ends. Germline lookup yields CDR1 SGHRS and CDR2 YFSETQ.

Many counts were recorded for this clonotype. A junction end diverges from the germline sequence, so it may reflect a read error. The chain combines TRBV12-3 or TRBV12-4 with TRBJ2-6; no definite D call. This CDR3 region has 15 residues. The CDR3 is CASSLDPSGANVLTF. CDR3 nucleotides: TGTGCCAGCAGCTTAGACCCCTCTGGGGCCAACGTCCTGACTTTC.

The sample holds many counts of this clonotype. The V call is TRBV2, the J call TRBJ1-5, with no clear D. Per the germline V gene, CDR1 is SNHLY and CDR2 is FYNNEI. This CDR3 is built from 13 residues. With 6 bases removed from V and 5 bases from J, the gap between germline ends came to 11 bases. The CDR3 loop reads CASSESGDQPQHF. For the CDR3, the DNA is TGTGCCAGCAGCGAATCTGGGGATCAGCCCCAGCATTTT.

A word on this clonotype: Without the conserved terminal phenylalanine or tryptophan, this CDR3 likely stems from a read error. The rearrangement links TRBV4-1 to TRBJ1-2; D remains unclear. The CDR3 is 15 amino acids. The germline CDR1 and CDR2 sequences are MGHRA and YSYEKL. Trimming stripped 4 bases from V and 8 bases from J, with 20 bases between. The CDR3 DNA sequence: TGCGCCAGCAGCCTAAACCAGGACGGCGACGGGGGCTACACCCTC. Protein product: CASSLNQDGDGGYTL.

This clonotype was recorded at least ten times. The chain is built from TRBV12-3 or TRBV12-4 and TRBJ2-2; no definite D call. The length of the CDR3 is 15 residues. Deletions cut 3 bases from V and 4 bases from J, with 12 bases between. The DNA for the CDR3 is TGTGCCAGCAGTTTGGGTGGGGTGACCACCGGGGAGCTGTTTTTT. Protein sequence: CASSLGGVTTGELFF.

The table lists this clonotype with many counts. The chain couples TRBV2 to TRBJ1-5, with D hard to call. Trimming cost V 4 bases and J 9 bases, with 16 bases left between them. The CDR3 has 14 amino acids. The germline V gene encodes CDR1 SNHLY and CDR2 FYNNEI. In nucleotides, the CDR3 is TGTGCCAGCAGTGGAGACCAGGAGTTATGGCCCCAGCATTTT. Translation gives CASSGDQELWPQHF. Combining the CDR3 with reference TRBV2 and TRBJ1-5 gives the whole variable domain EPEVTQTPSHQVTQMGQEVILRCVPISNHLYFYWYRQILGQKVEFLVSFYNNEISEKSEIFDDQFSVERPDGSNFTLKIRSTKLEDSAMYFCASSGDQELWPQHFGDGTRLSIL.

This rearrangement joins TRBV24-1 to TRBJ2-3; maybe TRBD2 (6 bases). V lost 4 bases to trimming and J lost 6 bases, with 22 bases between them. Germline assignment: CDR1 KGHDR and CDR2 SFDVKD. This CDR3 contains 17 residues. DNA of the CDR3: TGTGCCACCAGTGACCCTCTGGCGGGGCTCGGTAGGGATACGCAGTATTTT. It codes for CATSDPLAGLGRDTQYF.

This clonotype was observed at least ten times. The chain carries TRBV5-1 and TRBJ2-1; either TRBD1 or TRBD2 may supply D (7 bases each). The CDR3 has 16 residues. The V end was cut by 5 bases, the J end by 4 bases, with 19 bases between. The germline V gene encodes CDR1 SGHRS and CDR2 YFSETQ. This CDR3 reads CASRELGGDRYNEQFF. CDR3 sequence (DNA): TGCGCCAGCAGAGAGTTGGGGGGGGACAGATACAATGAGCAGTTCTTC.

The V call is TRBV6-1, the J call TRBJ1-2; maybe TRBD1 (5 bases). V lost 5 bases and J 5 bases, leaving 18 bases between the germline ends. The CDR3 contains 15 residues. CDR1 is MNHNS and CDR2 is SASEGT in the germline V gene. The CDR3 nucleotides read TGTGCCAGCAGTCAAATGCGCGGGGGTCCGTATGGCTACACCTTC. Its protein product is CASSQMRGGPYGYTF.

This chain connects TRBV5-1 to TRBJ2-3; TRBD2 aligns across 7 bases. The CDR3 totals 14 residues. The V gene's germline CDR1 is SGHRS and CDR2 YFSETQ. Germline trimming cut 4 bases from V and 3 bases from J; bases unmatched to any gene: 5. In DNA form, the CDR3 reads TGCGCCAGCAGCGGGGGGGTAGGAACAGATACGCAGTATTTT. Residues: CASSGGVGTDTQYF.

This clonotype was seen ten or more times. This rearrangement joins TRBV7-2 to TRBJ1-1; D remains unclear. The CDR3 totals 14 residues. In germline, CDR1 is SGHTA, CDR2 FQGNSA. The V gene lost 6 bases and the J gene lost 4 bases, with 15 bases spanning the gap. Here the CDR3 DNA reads TGTGCCAGCAGTTCCGGCCTGCCGAGCACTGAAGCTTTCTTT. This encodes CASSSGLPSTEAFF. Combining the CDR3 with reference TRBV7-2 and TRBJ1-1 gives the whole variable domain GAGVSQSPSNKVTEKGKDVELRCDPISGHTALYWYRQSLGQGLEFLIYFQGNSAPDKSGLPSDRFSAERTGGSVSTLTIQRTQQEDSAVYLCASSSGLPSTEAFFGQGTRLTVV.

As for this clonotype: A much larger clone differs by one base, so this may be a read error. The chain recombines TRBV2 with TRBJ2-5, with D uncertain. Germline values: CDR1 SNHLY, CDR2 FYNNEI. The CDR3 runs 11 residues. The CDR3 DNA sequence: TGTACCAGCAGTGAAGTGGGTCCCCAGTACTTC. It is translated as CTSSEVGPQYF. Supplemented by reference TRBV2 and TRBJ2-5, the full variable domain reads EPEVTQTPSHQVTQMGQEVILRCVPISNHLYFYWYRQILGQKVEFLVSFYNNEISEKSEIFDDQFSVERPDGSNFTLKIRSTKLEDSAMYFCTSSEVGPQYFGPGTRLLVL.

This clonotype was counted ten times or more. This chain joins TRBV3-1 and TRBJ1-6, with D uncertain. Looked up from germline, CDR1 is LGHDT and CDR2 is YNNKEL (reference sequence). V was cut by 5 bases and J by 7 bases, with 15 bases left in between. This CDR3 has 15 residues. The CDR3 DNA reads TGTGCCAGCAGCACTCAAACTGGGAGAAATTCACCCCTCCACTTT. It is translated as CASSTQTGRNSPLHF.

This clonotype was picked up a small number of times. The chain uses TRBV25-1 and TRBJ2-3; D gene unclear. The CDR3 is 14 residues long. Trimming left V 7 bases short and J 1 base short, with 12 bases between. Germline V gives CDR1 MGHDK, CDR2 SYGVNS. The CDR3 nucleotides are TGTGCCAGCACCCACCCGGGCCGCACAGATACGCAGTATTTT. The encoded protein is CASTHPGRTDTQYF.

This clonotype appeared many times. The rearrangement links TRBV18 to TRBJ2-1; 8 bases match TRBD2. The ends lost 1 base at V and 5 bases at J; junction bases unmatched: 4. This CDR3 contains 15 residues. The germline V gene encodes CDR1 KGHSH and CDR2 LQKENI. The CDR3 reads CASSPRSGSDNEQFF. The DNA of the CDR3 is TGTGCCAGCTCACCACGGAGCGGGAGCGACAATGAGCAGTTCTTC.